The text below deals with one T cell receptor beta chain. This entry belongs to a study of post-analysis software for immune sequencing data. Carried by the TCR beta cDNA libraries were unique molecular identifiers. One entry per CDR3 protein, called by TCRdb with MiXCR from the PCR reads. The sample records 430,000 or so distinct CDR3 sequences, approximately 38% being singletons. The specimen was blood. The clonotype comes from a girl aged 2-10 years with multiple sclerosis.

The DNA for the CDR3 is TGTGCCAGCAGTTTCTCCGGATTGCCCTACGAGCAGTACTTC. Amino acids: CASSFSGLPYEQYF. The V and J genes are TRBV28 and TRBJ2-7; the D is unclear. The germline V and J ends were trimmed by 3 bases and 2 bases, with 11 bases remaining between them. Germline CDR1 and CDR2: MDHEN and SYDVKM. The CDR3 covers 14 residues. Looking up the rest from reference TRBV28 and TRBJ2-7 gives the full variable domain: DVKVTQSSRYLVKRTGEKVFLECVQDMDHENMFWYRQDPGLGLRLIYFSYDVKMKEKGDIPEGYSVSREKKERFSLILESASTNQTSMYLCASSFSGLPYEQYFGPGTRLTVT.